The 6 T cell receptor beta chains below were found in one sample sequenced in a study of T cell repertoires in cytomegalovirus infection. Their specific antigens are unknown. MiXCR, applied by TCRdb to the reads, yields one record per CDR3 protein. The sample contains roughly 920,000 distinct CDR3 sequences, roughly 30% of which appear only once. Specimen: cultured CD8+ T cells from PBMCs, collected from culture after CMV antigen stimulation. These TCRs come from a human donor in good health (CMV status not recorded). Some clones in this sample may be carry-over from other donors' samples.

The chain joins TRBV11-3 to TRBJ1-1; D not certain. Germline V gene sequence: CDR1 SGHNT, CDR2 YENEEA. The CDR3 runs 13 residues. Between the trimmed V and J ends, which lost 6 bases and 0 bases, there was a span of 8 bases. CDR3 sequence reads: CASSLKMNTEAFF. CDR3 bases: TGTGCCAGCAGTTTGAAAATGAACACTGAAGCTTTCTTT.

This chain connects TRBV19 to TRBJ1-3; D gene uncertain. V was trimmed by 6 bases and J by 0 bases, leaving 12 bases between them. Per germline, CDR1 LNHDA and CDR2 SQIVND (reference sequence). The CDR3 contains 15 residues. CDR3 residues: CASSRTIISGNTIYF. For the CDR3, the DNA is TGTGCCAGTAGCCGAACTATTATCTCTGGAAACACCATATATTTT.

The chain recombines TRBV10-3 with TRBJ2-7; D could derive from TRBD1 or TRBD2 (5 bases each). The CDR3 runs 13 residues. Germline values: CDR1 ENHRY, CDR2 SYGVKD. V lost 4 bases to trimming and J lost 3 bases, with 10 bases between them. In DNA, the CDR3 is TGTGCCATCAGTGGACGGGACCGCTACGAGCAGTACTTC. This encodes CAISGRDRYEQYF.

The chain recombines TRBV7-6 with TRBJ2-5; 12 bases agree with TRBD1. V was pared by 11 bases and J by 2 bases, with 12 bases of the junction left unmatched. CDR1 is SGHVS and CDR2 is FNYEAQ in the germline V gene. The CDR3 loop spans 16 amino acids. CDR3 DNA: TGTGCCCTAGGAGGGACAGGGGGCGCAGGGCAAGAGACCCAGTACTTC. Translated, it gives CALGGTGGAGQETQYF.

This chain links TRBV12-3 or TRBV12-4 with TRBJ1-1, with D unresolved. CDR3 length equals 15 residues. Trimming stripped 7 bases from V and 1 base from J, with 16 bases between. The CDR3 DNA follows: TGTGCCAGCACCGGGCCCCGAAAGGGGAACACTGAAGCTTTCTTT. Translation gives CASTGPRKGNTEAFF.

This clonotype was seen only a few times. The CDR3 sequence is CASSLGGAGGVTGELFF. The CDR3 DNA reads TGTGCCAGCAGCTTGGGCGGAGCGGGGGGCGTCACCGGGGAGCTGTTTTTT. The rearrangement uses TRBV5-4 and TRBJ2-2; 9 bases line up with TRBD2. With V trimmed by 0 bases and J by 4 bases, 7 bases remained unmatched. This CDR3 is 17 amino acids long. Germline V lookup: CDR1 SGHNT, CDR2 YYREEE (reference sequence).